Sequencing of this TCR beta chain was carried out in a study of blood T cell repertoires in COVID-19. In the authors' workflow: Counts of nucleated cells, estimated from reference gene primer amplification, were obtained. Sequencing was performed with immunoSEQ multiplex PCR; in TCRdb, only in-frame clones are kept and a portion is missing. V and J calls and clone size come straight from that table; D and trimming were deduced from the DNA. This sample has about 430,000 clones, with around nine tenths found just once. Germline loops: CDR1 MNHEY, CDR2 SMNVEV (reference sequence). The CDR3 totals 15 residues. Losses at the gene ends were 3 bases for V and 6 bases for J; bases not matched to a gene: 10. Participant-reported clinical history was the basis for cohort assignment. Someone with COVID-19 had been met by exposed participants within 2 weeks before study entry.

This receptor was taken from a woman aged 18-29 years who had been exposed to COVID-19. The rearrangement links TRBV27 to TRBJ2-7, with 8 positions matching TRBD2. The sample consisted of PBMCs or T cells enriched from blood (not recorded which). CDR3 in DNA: TGTGCCAGCAGTTTGAGCGGGGGACACAAGATCGAGCAGTACTTC. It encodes CASSLSGGHKIEQYF.